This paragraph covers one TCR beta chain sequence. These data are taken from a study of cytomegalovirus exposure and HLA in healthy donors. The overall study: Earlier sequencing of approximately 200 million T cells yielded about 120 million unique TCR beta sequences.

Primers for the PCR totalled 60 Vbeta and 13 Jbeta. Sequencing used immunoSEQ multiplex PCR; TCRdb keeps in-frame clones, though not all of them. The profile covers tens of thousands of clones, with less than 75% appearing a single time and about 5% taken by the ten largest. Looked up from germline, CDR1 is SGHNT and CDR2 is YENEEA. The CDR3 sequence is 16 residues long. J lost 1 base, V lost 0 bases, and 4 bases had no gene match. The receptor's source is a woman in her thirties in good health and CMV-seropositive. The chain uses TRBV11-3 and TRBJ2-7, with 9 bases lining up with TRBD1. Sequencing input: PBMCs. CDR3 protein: CASSLEQTGGSYEQYF. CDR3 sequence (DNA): TGTGCCAGCAGCTTAGAACAGACAGGGGGTTCCTACGAGCAGTACTTC.